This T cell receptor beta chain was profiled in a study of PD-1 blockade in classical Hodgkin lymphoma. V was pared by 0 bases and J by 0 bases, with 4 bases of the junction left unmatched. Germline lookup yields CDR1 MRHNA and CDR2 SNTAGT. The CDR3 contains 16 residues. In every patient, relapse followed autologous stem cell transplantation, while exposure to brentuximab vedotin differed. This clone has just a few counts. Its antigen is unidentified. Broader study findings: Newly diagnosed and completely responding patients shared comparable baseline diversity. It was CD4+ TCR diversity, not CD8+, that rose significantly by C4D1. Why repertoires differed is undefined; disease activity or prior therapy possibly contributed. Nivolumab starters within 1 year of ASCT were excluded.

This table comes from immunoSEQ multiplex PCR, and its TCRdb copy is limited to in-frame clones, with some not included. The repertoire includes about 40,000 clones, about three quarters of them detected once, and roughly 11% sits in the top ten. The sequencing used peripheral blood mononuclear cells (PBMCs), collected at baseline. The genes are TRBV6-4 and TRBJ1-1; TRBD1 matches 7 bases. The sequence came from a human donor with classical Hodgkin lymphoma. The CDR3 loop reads CASSDSPQGVNTEAFF. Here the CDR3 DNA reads TGTGCCAGCAGTGACTCCCCTCAGGGGGTGAACACTGAAGCTTTCTTT.